The sequence of this T cell receptor (beta chain) was determined in a study of blood T cell repertoires in COVID-19. Sequenced by immunoSEQ multiplex PCR; TCRdb stores in-frame clones only, minus some. Of about 190,000 clones in the sample, roughly 83% are singletons; the top ten hold 5.6%. Germline lookup yields CDR1 GTSNPN and CDR2 SVGIG (reference sequence). CDR3 length equals 15 residues. The junction had 9 bases not matched to a gene; V was cut back by 2 bases and J by 7 bases. This sequence joins TRBV30 and TRBJ2-2, with 8 positions matching TRBD1. The sample taken for sequencing was PBMCs or T cells enriched from blood (not recorded which). The source of this sequence is a man aged 40-55 years with acute COVID-19. DNA for the CDR3: TGTGCCTGGAGTTTGACAGGGGCCCGAGGCGGGGAGCTGTTTTTT. Its translation: CAWSLTGARGGELFF.